The 13 T cell receptor beta chains below come from one sample, sequenced in a study of CD4+ T cells in melanoma. Data came from immunoSEQ multiplex PCR; TCRdb stores just in-frame clones and leaves some out. The sample comprises over 130,000 clones, around 90% of which are singletons, and about 1.5% rests with the top ten. The receptor source for this set is a human donor with melanoma.

Here the CDR3 reads CASTHKRGINGRNQPQHF. The CDR3 nucleotides read TGTGCCAGCACCCATAAACGGGGGATAAACGGGCGCAATCAGCCCCAGCATTTT. The chain recombines TRBV28 with TRBJ1-5, with D perhaps matching TRBD1 (5 bases). The V gene's germline CDR1 is MDHEN and CDR2 SYDVKM. The V gene lost 7 bases and the J gene lost 2 bases, with 24 bases spanning the gap. The CDR3 is 18 residues long.

This chain links TRBV7-3 with TRBJ2-1; 10 nucleotides align to TRBD2. This CDR3 has 16 amino acids. V lost 5 bases and J lost 2; bases outside the gene matches: 6. Germline V gene lookup returns CDR1 SGHTA and CDR2 FQGTGA. The CDR3 DNA reads as TGTGCCAGCAGCGTTTCTAGCGGGGGCACCTACAATGAGCAGTTCTTC. The encoded protein is CASSVSSGGTYNEQFF.

The chain couples TRBV7-2 to TRBJ1-1; maybe TRBD1 (6 bases). The V and J ends lost 0 bases and 4 bases respectively, with 12 bases between them. The germline V gene encodes CDR1 SGHTA and CDR2 FQGNSA. The CDR3 has 15 amino acids. The CDR3: CASSLALGAGTEAFF. CDR3 bases: TGTGCCAGCAGCTTAGCGTTGGGGGCTGGCACTGAAGCTTTCTTT.

The chain has TRBV21-1 and TRBJ1-2. TRBV21-1 is termed a pseudogene. This CDR3 is built from 13 residues. The CDR3 is CASSNRGVYGYTF. The DNA for the CDR3 is TGTGCCAGCAGCAACCGTGGGGTCTATGGCTACACCTTC.

As concerns this clone: Its ends do not fully match the called genes, so a read error is possible. The chain joins TRBV11-2 to TRBJ1-2, with D unclear. The length of the CDR3 is 12 residues. The germline V gene has CDR1 SGHAT and CDR2 FQNNGV. DNA for the CDR3: TGTGCCAGCAGCTTAGACCCAGGCACTAATTTCTTC. This translates into CASSLDPGTNFF. Full variable domain (missing parts from reference TRBV11-2 and TRBJ1-2): EAGVAQSPRYKIIEKRQSVAFWCNPISGHATLYWYQQILGQGPKLLIQFQNNGVVDDSQLPKDRFSAERLKGVDSTLKIQPAKLEDSAVYLCASSLDPGTNFFGSGTRLTVV.

The rearrangement joins TRBV27 to TRBJ2-7; D may be TRBD2 (5 bases). V lost 5 bases to trimming and J lost 5 bases, with 13 bases between them. CDR1 is MNHEY and CDR2 is SMNVEV in the germline V gene (reference sequence). The CDR3 loop spans 13 amino acids. The CDR3 sequence is CASSRDYRDEQYF. The CDR3 bases are TGTGCCAGCAGTAGAGACTACCGAGACGAGCAGTACTTC.

This chain connects TRBV27 to TRBJ2-1; TRBD1 is a possible D gene (6 bases). V was shortened by 6 bases and J by 1 base, with 13 bases between the two germline ends. Germline V gene lookup returns CDR1 MNHEY and CDR2 SMNVEV (reference sequence). The CDR3 has 15 residues. This CDR3 reads CASRAGVWSYNEQFF. Written as DNA, the CDR3 is TGTGCCAGCAGAGCAGGGGTATGGTCCTACAATGAGCAGTTCTTC.

The chain recombines TRBV6-5 with TRBJ2-7, with TRBD1 matching over 8 bases. Looked up from germline, CDR1 is MNHEY and CDR2 is SVGAGI. The CDR3 spans 15 residues. J lost 0 bases, V lost 5 bases, and 6 bases had no gene match. The CDR3 reads CASSRQGLGSYEQYF. The CDR3 nucleotides read TGTGCCAGCAGTCGACAGGGGTTGGGCTCCTACGAGCAGTACTTC.

This chain joins TRBV6-5 and TRBJ1-5; D remains ambiguous. V lost 2 bases and J 0 bases, leaving 2 bases between the germline ends. The CDR3 consists of 13 residues. The germline CDR1 and CDR2 sequences are MNHEY and SVGAGI. CDR3 region: CASSYDSNQPQHF. CDR3 nucleotide sequence: TGTGCCAGCAGTTACGATAGCAATCAGCCCCAGCATTTT.

Of note for this clone: One end of the junction fails to match germline, which may point to a read error. V and J are TRBV5-4 and TRBJ1-4, with TRBD1 matching over 8 bases. The CDR3 contains 13 residues. In germline, CDR1 is SGHNT, CDR2 YYREEE (reference sequence). This chain's CDR3 is CASRLQGDEKLFF. The DNA for the CDR3 is TGTGCCAGCCGCTTACAGGGGGACGAAAAACTGTTTTTT.

V usage is TRBV9 and J usage is TRBJ2-2; perhaps TRBD1 as D (6 bases). Germline loops: CDR1 SGDLS, CDR2 YYNGEE. V lost 3 bases and J 3 bases, leaving 15 bases between the germline ends. The CDR3 runs 16 residues. CDR3 region: CASSAAPAGDTGELFF. The DNA of the CDR3 is TGTGCCAGCAGCGCCGCCCCGGCAGGGGACACCGGGGAGCTGTTTTTT.

CDR3 in amino acids: CASSQEGYGGELFF. CDR3 DNA: TGCGCCAGCAGCCAAGAAGGCTACGGCGGGGAGCTGTTTTTT. The gene calls are TRBV4-1 and TRBJ2-2; D uncertain. Trimming took 0 bases from V and 7 from J, leaving 9 bases between them. The CDR3 spans 14 residues. CDR1 is MGHRA, CDR2 YSYEKL, per germline.

The V gene is TRBV7-9, the J gene TRBJ2-7, with D tentatively TRBD2 (6 bases). The length of the CDR3 is 15 residues. Germline V lookup: CDR1 SEHNR, CDR2 FQNEAQ (reference sequence). Deletions cut 4 bases from V and 7 bases from J, with 20 bases between. Here the CDR3 DNA reads TGTGCCAGCAGCTCCTCGGCGGCGGGGTTGGGGGAGCAGTACTTC. It translates to CASSSSAAGLGEQYF.